Below, 13 T cell receptor beta chains from the same sample are listed, as sequenced in a study of T cell responses to AZD1222 COVID-19 vaccine. TCRdb's copy holds only in-frame clones and misses some; the assay was immunoSEQ multiplex PCR. The data show 200,000 or so clones, around 90% seen once. The specimen was peripheral blood, collected on day 0 of AZD1222 vaccination. The receptors derive from an adult in good health.

This clone was recorded once. V is TRBV29-1 and J is TRBJ2-1; 7 nucleotides match TRBD2. CDR3 length: 16 residues. V lost 0 bases and J lost 0; bases outside the gene matches: 5. Germline V CDR1 and CDR2: SQVTM, ANQGSEA. The CDR3 nucleotides read TGCAGCGTTGAAGATCGGGGCGGGAGCTCCTACAATGAGCAGTTCTTC. It translates to CSVEDRGGSSYNEQFF.

J is TRBJ1-1 and V is TRBV6-5; 9 bases fit TRBD1. The length of the CDR3 is 12 residues. Germline assignment: CDR1 MNHEY and CDR2 SVGAGI. The J segment lost 4 bases and the V segment lost 6 bases, leaving 0 bases of the junction unmatched. CDR3 nucleotide sequence: TGTGCCAGCAGACAGGGGGCCACTGAAGCTTTCTTT. Protein: CASRQGATEAFF.

V usage is TRBV7-9 and J usage is TRBJ2-7, with no clear D. Germline CDR1 reads SEHNR; CDR2 reads FQNEAQ (reference sequence). The CDR3 has 11 amino acids. Trimming left V 4 bases short and J 2 bases short, with 3 bases between. The CDR3 reads CASSSAYEQYF. The CDR3 nucleotides are TGTGCCAGCAGCTCCGCCTACGAGCAGTACTTC.

The rearrangement links TRBV10-2 to TRBJ2-5; D may be TRBD1 (6 bases). The CDR3 loop spans 14 amino acids. The germline V gene has CDR1 WSHSY and CDR2 SAAADI. The V end lost 3 bases, the J end lost 3 bases, and 11 bases lay between the germline ends. The CDR3, as DNA: TGCGCCAGCAGTGATTATAGGACAGAAGAGACCCAGTACTTC. Its translation is CASSDYRTEETQYF.

The rearrangement joins TRBV5-1 to TRBJ1-1; TRBD1 is a possible D gene (6 bases). V was trimmed by 7 bases and J by 1 base, leaving 14 bases between them. Germline lookup yields CDR1 SGHRS and CDR2 YFSETQ. There are 14 residues in the CDR3. CDR3 in amino acids: CASRTPGQNTEAFF. CDR3 DNA sequence: TGCGCCAGCCGCACTCCGGGACAGAACACTGAAGCTTTCTTT.

J is TRBJ2-7 and V is TRBV6-1, with no clear D. Germline V gene sequence: CDR1 MNHNS, CDR2 SASEGT. Trimming shortened V by 0 bases and J by 2 bases, and 5 bases separated the two germline ends. The CDR3 sequence is 13 residues long. The CDR3 sequence: CASSEAETYEQYF. The CDR3 bases are TGTGCCAGCAGTGAAGCGGAGACCTACGAGCAGTACTTC.

The chain employs TRBV6-1 and TRBJ2-7, with D possibly matching TRBD2 (6 bases). V dropped 1 base and J dropped 6 bases, with 10 bases sitting between them. CDR1 and CDR2 from the germline V gene are MNHNS and SASEGT. The CDR3 length is 13 residues. The CDR3 spells CASSEGQGLEQYF. In DNA form, the CDR3 reads TGTGCCAGCAGTGAAGGGCAGGGACTCGAGCAGTACTTC.

The rearrangement joins TRBV5-6 to TRBJ2-5; TRBD1 might be the D (6 bases). This CDR3 is built from 13 residues. The V gene lost 1 base and the J gene lost 4 bases, with 8 bases spanning the gap. The germline gives CDR1 SGHDT, CDR2 YYEEEE. CDR3 residues: CASSLSGAETQYF. CDR3 bases: TGTGCCAGCAGCTTGTCAGGGGCAGAGACCCAGTACTTC.

The chain links TRBV27 to TRBJ2-5, with unresolved D. The CDR3 runs to 11 residues. Germline assignment: CDR1 MNHEY and CDR2 SMNVEV (reference sequence). The germline V and J ends were trimmed by 6 bases and 2 bases, with 4 bases remaining between them. The CDR3 reads CASRIQETQYF. The CDR3, as DNA: TGTGCCAGCAGAATACAAGAGACCCAGTACTTC.

Here the CDR3 reads CASSPEGVRGGYTF. As DNA, the CDR3 is TGTGCCAGCAGCCCCGAAGGGGTACGCGGTGGCTACACCTTC. V is TRBV3-1 (or the pseudogene TRBV3-2) and J is TRBJ1-2; tentative D call: TRBD1 (5 bases). CDR3 length: 14 residues. Germline V CDR1 and CDR2: LGHDT, YNNKEL (reference sequence). V gave up 4 bases and J gave up 7 bases, with 16 bases separating them.

The rearrangement uses TRBV27 and TRBJ2-7, with a possible D match to TRBD2 (6 bases). Germline values: CDR1 MNHEY, CDR2 SMNVEV (reference sequence). Trimming cost V 4 bases and J 0 bases, with 13 bases left between them. This CDR3 has 15 amino acids. Written as DNA, the CDR3 is TGTGCCAGCAGTTATAGCGGACTAAGCTCCTACGAGCAGTACTTC. Encoded protein: CASSYSGLSSYEQYF.

The chain links TRBV19 to TRBJ1-2; a possible D gene is TRBD1 (5 bases). Germline V gene sequence: CDR1 LNHDA, CDR2 SQIVND (reference sequence). CDR3 length equals 12 residues. V lost 7 bases and J lost 4, with 10 bases in between. The CDR3 reads CASTTGGYGYTF. CDR3 DNA: TGTGCCAGTACCACAGGTGGCTATGGCTACACCTTC.

The chain has TRBV6-1 and TRBJ1-5; unclear D gene. Germline CDR1 MNHNS, CDR2 SASEGT. V was cut by 3 bases and J by 7 bases, with 10 bases left in between. The CDR3 totals 13 residues. The CDR3 DNA reads TGTGCCAGCAGTGACAGAGCTTGGCAGCCCCAGCATTTT. This sequence encodes CASSDRAWQPQHF.